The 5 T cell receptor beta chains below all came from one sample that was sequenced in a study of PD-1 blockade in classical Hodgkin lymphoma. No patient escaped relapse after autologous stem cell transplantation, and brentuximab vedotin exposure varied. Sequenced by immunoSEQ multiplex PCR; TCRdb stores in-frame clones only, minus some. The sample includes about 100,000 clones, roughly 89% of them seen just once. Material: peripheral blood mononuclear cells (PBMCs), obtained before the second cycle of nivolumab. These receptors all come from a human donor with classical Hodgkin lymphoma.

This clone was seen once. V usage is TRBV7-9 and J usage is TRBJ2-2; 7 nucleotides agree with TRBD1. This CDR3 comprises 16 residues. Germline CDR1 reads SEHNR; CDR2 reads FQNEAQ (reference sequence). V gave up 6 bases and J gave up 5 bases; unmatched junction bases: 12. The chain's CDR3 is CASSFPRQGETGELFF. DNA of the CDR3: TGTGCCAGCAGTTTCCCACGGCAGGGGGAAACCGGGGAGCTGTTTTTT.

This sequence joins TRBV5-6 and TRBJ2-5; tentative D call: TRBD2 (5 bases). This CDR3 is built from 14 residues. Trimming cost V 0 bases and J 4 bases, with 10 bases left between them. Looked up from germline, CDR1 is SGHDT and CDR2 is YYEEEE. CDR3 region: CASSLGLAAETQYF. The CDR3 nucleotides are TGTGCCAGCAGCTTGGGCCTAGCCGCAGAGACCCAGTACTTC.

CDR3 nucleotide sequence: TGTGCCATCAGTGAGTCGCCAGAGAACACTGAAGCTTTCTTT. Its translation: CAISESPENTEAFF. The chain couples TRBV10-3 to TRBJ1-1; D is undetermined. The CDR3 sequence is 14 residues long. Germline-derived CDR1 and CDR2 are ENHRY and SYGVKD. V lost 0 bases and J lost 1, with 6 bases in between.

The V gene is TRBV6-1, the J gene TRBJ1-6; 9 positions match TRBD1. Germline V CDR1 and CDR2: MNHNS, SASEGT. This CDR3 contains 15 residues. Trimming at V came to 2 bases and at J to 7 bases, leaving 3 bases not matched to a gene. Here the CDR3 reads CASSELTGGNSPLHF. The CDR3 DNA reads TGTGCCAGCAGTGAACTCACAGGGGGCAATTCACCCCTCCACTTT.

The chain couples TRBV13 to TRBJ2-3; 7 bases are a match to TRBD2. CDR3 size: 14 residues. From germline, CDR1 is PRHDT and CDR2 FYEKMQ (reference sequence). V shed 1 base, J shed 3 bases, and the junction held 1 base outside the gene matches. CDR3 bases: TGTGCCAGCAGCTTAGTCGGGGGGACAGATACGCAGTATTTT. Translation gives CASSLVGGTDTQYF.